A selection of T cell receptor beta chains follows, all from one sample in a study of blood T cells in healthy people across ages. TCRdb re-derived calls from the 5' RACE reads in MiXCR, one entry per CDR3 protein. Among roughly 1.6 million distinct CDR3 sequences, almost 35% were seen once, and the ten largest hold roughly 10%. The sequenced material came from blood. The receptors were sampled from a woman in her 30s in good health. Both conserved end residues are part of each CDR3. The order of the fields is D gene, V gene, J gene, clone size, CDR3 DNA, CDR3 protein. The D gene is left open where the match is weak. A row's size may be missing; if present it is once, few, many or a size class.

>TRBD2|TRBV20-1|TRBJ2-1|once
TGCGGTGCTAGGCCCCTAGCGGGCAACTACAATGAGCAGTTCTTC
CGARPLAGNYNEQFF
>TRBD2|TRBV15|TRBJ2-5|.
TGTGCCACCAGCAGAAGACTAGCGGGGGGCCTGTACCAAGAGACCCAGTACTTC
CATSRRLAGGLYQETQYF
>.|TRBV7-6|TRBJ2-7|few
TGTGCCAGCAGCTTAGAGGTTAGGGCGGACGAGCAGTACTTC
CASSLEVRADEQYF
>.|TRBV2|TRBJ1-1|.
TGTGCCAGCAGTGACCGCAGGGACACTGAAGCTTTCTTT
CASSDRRDTEAFF
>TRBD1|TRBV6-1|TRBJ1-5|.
TGTGCCAGCCGGGACAGGGAGAAGTCCGGCAATCAGCCCCAGCATTTT
CASRDREKSGNQPQHF
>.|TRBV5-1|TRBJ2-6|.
TGCGCCAGCAGCCCTCCGGGACACTCCTCTGGGGCCAACGTCCTGACTTTC
CASSPPGHSSGANVLTF
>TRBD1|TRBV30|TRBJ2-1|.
TGTGCCTGTGTAACAGGGGACAATGAGCAGTTCTTC
CACVTGDNEQFF
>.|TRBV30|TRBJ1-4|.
TGTGCCTGGAACGTATGGGAGGAAAAACTGTTTTTT
CAWNVWEEKLFF
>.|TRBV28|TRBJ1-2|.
TGTGCCAGCAGTTTATACGGGGGGCGGGATGGCTACACCTTC
CASSLYGGRDGYTF
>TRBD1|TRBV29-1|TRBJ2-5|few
TGCAGCGTTGCAGGGGGCTCGGGGGAGACCCAGTACTTC
CSVAGGSGETQYF
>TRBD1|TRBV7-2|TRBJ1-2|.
TGTGCCGGCAGCCTTGGGGGACAGGAGGACTACACCTTC
CAGSLGGQEDYTF
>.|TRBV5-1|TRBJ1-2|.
TGCGCCAGCAGCTTGGAAGGTTACAACTATGGCTACACCTTC
CASSLEGYNYGYTF
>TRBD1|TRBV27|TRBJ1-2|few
TGTGCCAGCAGTGCGGACAGGGGCGGGCCCTATGGCTACACCTTC
CASSADRGGPYGYTF
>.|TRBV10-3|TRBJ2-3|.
TGTGCCATCACTGGGGCAGATACGCAGTATTTT
CAITGADTQYF
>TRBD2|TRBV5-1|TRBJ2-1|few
TGCGCCAGCAGCTTGCCCGGACTAGCGGGGTACAATGAGCAGTTCTTC
CASSLPGLAGYNEQFF
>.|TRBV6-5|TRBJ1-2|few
TGTGCCAGCAGTTACTCCGTACAGGGTACCTATGGCTACACCTTC
CASSYSVQGTYGYTF
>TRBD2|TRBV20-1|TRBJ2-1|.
TGCAGTACTAGAGTGAGTCTACTAGCGGCCTACAATGAGCAGTTCTTC
CSTRVSLLAAYNEQFF
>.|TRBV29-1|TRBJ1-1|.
TGCAGCGTTGGATACGCAAGGCTGAACACTGAAGCTTTCTTT
CSVGYARLNTEAFF
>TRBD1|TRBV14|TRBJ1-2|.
TGTGCCAGCAGCCAAGGCCCCAGGGGGCGCGGCTATGGCTACACCTTC
CASSQGPRGRGYGYTF
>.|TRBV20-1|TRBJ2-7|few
TGCAGTGCTAGATTCGGCGGTAACTACGAGCAGTACTTC
CSARFGGNYEQYF
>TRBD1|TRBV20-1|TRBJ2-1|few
TGCAGTGCTAGAGAGCTGACAGGGGGGGACAATGAGCAGTTCTTC
CSARELTGGDNEQFF
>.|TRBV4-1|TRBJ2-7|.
TGCGCCAGCAGCCAATCAGCGGAGGATACCTACGAGCAGTACTTC
CASSQSAEDTYEQYF
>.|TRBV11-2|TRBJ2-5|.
TGTGCCAGCAGCTTAGATAGGGGGGCTGGGACCCAGTACTTC
CASSLDRGAGTQYF
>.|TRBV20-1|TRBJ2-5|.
TGCAGTGCTAGAGGACTCCAAGAGGCCCAGTACTTC
CSARGLQEAQYF
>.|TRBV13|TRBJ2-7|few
TGTGCCAGCAGCTTAGAAAGTTCGAAATCCTACGAGCAGTACTTC
CASSLESSKSYEQYF
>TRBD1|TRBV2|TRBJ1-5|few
TGTGTCAGCAGACCCCCGGGACAGGGCGGTCAGCCCCAGCATTTT
CVSRPPGQGGQPQHF
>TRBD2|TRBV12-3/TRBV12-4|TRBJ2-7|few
TGTGCCAGCAGTTTACTGGCTAGCGGAACCTACGAGCAGTACTTC
CASSLLASGTYEQYF
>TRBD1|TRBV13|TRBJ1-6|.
TGTGCCAGCAGCTTAGGTGGACAGGGCTCCAATTCACCCCTCCACTTT
CASSLGGQGSNSPLHF
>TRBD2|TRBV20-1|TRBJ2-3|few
TGCAGTGCTAGCGAGCGGGGGGGCCCAGATACGCAGTATTTT
CSASERGGPDTQYF
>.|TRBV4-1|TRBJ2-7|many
TGCGCCAGCAGCCGCGGCTCGGGACGCTACGAGCAGTACTTC
CASSRGSGRYEQYF
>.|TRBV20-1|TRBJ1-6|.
TGCAGTGCTAGCAATCTGGGAGGTGATTCACCCCTCCACTTT
CSASNLGGDSPLHF
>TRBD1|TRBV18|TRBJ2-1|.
TGTGTCAGCTCACCCGGGACAGAGGATGAGCAGTTCTTC
CVSSPGTEDEQFF
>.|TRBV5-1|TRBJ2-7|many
TGTGCCAGCAGTTCCGGGGTCTCCTACGAGCAGTACTTC
CASSSGVSYEQYF
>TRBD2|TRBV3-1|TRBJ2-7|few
TGTGCCAGCAGTGTAGACGGGACTAACTCCTACGAGCAGTACTTC
CASSVDGTNSYEQYF
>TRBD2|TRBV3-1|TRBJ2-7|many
TGTGCCAGCAGCCAACCGGGAGGTTACGAGCAGTACTTC
CASSQPGGYEQYF
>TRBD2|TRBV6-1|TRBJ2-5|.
TGTGCCAGCAGTGTGGCTAGCGGGACAAAGACCCAGTACTTC
CASSVASGTKTQYF
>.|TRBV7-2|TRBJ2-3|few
TGTGCCAGCAGCTCGATGGGACCGAGCACAGATACGCAGTATTTT
CASSSMGPSTDTQYF
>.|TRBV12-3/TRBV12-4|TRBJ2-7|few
TGTGCCAGCAGGTTGGGAGGGGGACCCTACGAGCAGTACTTC
CASRLGGGPYEQYF
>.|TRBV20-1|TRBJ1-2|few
TGCAGTGCTAGTTCGGGGGAGAGCTATGGCTACACCTTC
CSASSGESYGYTF
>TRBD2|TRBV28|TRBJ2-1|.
TGTGCCAGCAGACCTCTTGCGGGACTAGCGGGAGTTATCGGTGCGAATGAGCAGTTCTTC
CASRPLAGLAGVIGANEQFF
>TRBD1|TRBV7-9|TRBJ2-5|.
TGTGCCAGCAGCTTAAGGGGCAGGGGGTCCGAGACCCAGTACTTC
CASSLRGRGSETQYF
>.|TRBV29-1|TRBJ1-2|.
TGCAGCGTGCCCTACTCCGGGGCCAACTATGGCTACACCTTC
CSVPYSGANYGYTF
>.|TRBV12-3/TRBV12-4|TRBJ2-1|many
TGTGCCAGCAGTTCGTGGGGGGCTGGGAATGAGCAGTTCTTC
CASSSWGAGNEQFF
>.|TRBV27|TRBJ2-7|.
TGTGCCAGCAGAGCCCTTCAGGGGCCCTACGAGCAGTACTTC
CASRALQGPYEQYF
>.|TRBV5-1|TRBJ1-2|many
TGCGCCAGCAGCTTGACAGATTATGGCTACACCTTC
CASSLTDYGYTF
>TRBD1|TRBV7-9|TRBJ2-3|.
TGTGCCAGCCCAAAGTGGGGACAGGGGATTCGTGGGACAGATACGCAGTATTTT
CASPKWGQGIRGTDTQYF
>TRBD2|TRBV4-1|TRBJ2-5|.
TGCGCCAGCAGCCCCCTCTCTGCGAGCGGGATAGAGACCCAGTACTTC
CASSPLSASGIETQYF
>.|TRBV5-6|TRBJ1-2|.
TGTACCAGCAGCTTCGGGACGGGAGCTAACTATGGCTACACCTTC
CTSSFGTGANYGYTF
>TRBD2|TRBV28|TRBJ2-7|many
TGTGCCAGCACTCGGACTAGCGGGAGTTACGAGCAGTACTTC
CASTRTSGSYEQYF
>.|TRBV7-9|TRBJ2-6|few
TGTGCCAGCAGCCCAGGCAGGGGGGCCAACGTCCTGACTTTC
CASSPGRGANVLTF
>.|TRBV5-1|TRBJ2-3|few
TGCGCCAGCAGCTCTTACGGGACTGTAACAGATACGCAGTATTTT
CASSSYGTVTDTQYF
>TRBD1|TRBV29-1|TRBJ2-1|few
TGCAGCGACCGACAGGGTGGCAATGAGCAGTTCTTC
CSDRQGGNEQFF
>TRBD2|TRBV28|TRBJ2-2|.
TGTGCCAGCAGACCCCCCGCGGGAGCCGGGGAGCTGTTTTTT
CASRPPAGAGELFF